Each of the 20 T cell receptor beta chains below was sequenced from the same sample in a study of neurological immune-mediated disorders. Via MiXCR, TCRdb re-called the 5' RACE reads, giving one row per CDR3 protein. The repertoire consists of 55,000 to 65,000 distinct CDR3 sequences, with under 4.5% occurring once and the leading ten covering around 3.1%. The sequencing sample was made of PBMCs. The source of these receptors is a young woman with multiple sclerosis.

This clonotype was detected ten times or more. The chain uses TRBV28 and TRBJ1-5; D is unresolved. Germline assignment: CDR1 MDHEN and CDR2 SYDVKM. The CDR3 contains 14 residues. Trimming removed 4 bases at V and 3 bases at J, with 10 bases between. DNA for the CDR3: TGTGCCAGCAGTTGGGTCGGGGTCAATCAGCCCCAGCATTTT. As protein: CASSWVGVNQPQHF.

This clonotype was seen repeatedly, ten times or more. The genes are TRBV7-2 and TRBJ1-2; D gene uncertain. V shed 1 base and J shed 2 bases, with 8 bases lying between them. The germline gives CDR1 SGHTA, CDR2 FQGNSA. This CDR3 comprises 14 residues. The CDR3 is CASSLDVSNYGYTF. CDR3 DNA sequence: TGTGCCAGCAGCTTAGATGTCAGCAACTATGGCTACACCTTC.

The chain joins TRBV6-6 to TRBJ2-5, with D possibly matching TRBD2 (6 bases). CDR3 length: 13 residues. The germline gives CDR1 MNHNY, CDR2 SVGAGI (reference sequence). Trimming shortened V by 6 bases and J by 5 bases, and 13 bases separated the two germline ends. This chain's CDR3 is CASREGTVETQYF. DNA of the CDR3: TGTGCCAGCAGGGAGGGAACCGTGGAGACCCAGTACTTC.

This clonotype was seen repeatedly, ten times or more. This chain links TRBV5-5 with TRBJ1-4; the D is unclear. Per germline, CDR1 SGHKS and CDR2 YYEKEE (reference sequence). With 5 bases removed from V and 7 bases from J, the gap between germline ends came to 15 bases. This CDR3 has 14 amino acids. The CDR3 region has the DNA TGTGCCAGCAGGGCCGTCTACGCGGCTGAAAAACTGTTTTTT. Translated, it gives CASRAVYAAEKLFF.

This clonotype was counted a few times. This chain connects TRBV7-2 to TRBJ2-2; D gene uncertain. With 5 bases removed from V and 0 bases from J, the gap between germline ends came to 10 bases. The V gene's germline CDR1 is SGHTA and CDR2 FQGNSA. The CDR3 loop spans 15 amino acids. For the CDR3, the DNA is TGTGCCAGCAGCCTGTTGCTGGCGAACACCGGGGAGCTGTTTTTT. It is translated as CASSLLLANTGELFF.

The chain links TRBV4-3 to TRBJ2-1; 13 nucleotides line up with TRBD2. V lost 4 bases, J lost 6 bases, and 9 bases stayed unmatched. This CDR3 spans 17 amino acids. Germline-derived CDR1 and CDR2 are LGHNA and YSLEER. The CDR3 region has the DNA TGCGCCAGCAGCCGCGGGACTAGCGGGATTGGGGGCAATGAGCAGTTCTTC. It is translated as CASSRGTSGIGGNEQFF.

There are many counts of this clonotype. The gene calls are TRBV3-1 and TRBJ1-6, with a weak D call TRBD1 (6 bases). From germline, CDR1 is LGHDT and CDR2 YNNKEL (reference sequence). V was cut by 1 base and J by 4 bases, with 17 bases left in between. CDR3 length: 18 amino acids. DNA for the CDR3: TGTGCCAGCAGCCAAGGGGCGGGGGCCGGCGTTTATAATTCACCCCTCCACTTT. Translation: CASSQGAGAGVYNSPLHF.

This clonotype has only a few counts. The junction departs from the called germline gene at one end, perhaps through a read error. This chain uses TRBV14 with TRBJ1-6; D may be TRBD1 (5 bases). The CDR3 length is 15 residues. The germline CDR1 and CDR2 sequences are SGHDN and FVKESK. The CDR3 loop is CASSQRGTYNSPLNF. The CDR3 DNA sequence: TGTGCCAGCAGCCAAAGGGGTACCTATAATTCACCCCTCAACTTT.

The chain employs TRBV18 and TRBJ1-5; 8 bases are shared with TRBD1. V lost 3 bases to trimming and J lost 3 bases; unmatched junction nucleotides: 4. The CDR3 loop spans 15 amino acids. The V gene's germline CDR1 is KGHSH and CDR2 LQKENI. The CDR3 reads CASSPGDRNNQPQHF. The DNA for the CDR3 is TGTGCCAGCTCACCGGGGGACAGGAACAATCAGCCCCAGCATTTT.

This clonotype has ten or more counts. This chain links TRBV29-1 with TRBJ2-7; 10 bases line up with TRBD1. The CDR3 sequence is 13 residues long. V was clipped by 5 bases and J by 2 bases; unmatched bases: 3. CDR1 is SQVTM and CDR2 is ANQGSEA in the germline V gene. CDR3 region: CSVSGTGAYEQYF. The CDR3 region has the DNA TGCAGCGTTTCCGGGACAGGGGCCTACGAGCAGTACTTC.

At least ten counts were recorded for this clonotype. The chain carries TRBV20-1 and TRBJ1-2; the D gene is possibly TRBD1 (5 bases). In germline, CDR1 is DFQATT, CDR2 SNEGSKA (reference sequence). V was shortened by 1 base and J by 7 bases, with 13 bases between the two germline ends. The CDR3 extends over 13 amino acids. This CDR3 reads CSARVAGLSGYTF. CDR3 in DNA: TGCAGTGCTAGAGTGGCGGGGCTCAGTGGCTACACCTTC.

This clonotype was found many times. The V and J genes are TRBV5-8 and TRBJ1-5; D remains ambiguous. Germline assignment: CDR1 SGHTS and CDR2 YDEGEE. CDR3 length: 12 amino acids. V gave up 5 bases and J gave up 6 bases, with 9 bases separating them. The CDR3 bases are TGTGCCAGCAGTGGACTGGGTCAGCCCCAGCATTTT. It encodes CASSGLGQPQHF.

This clonotype occurred many times. The chain recombines TRBV5-5 with TRBJ2-7; TRBD1 agrees at 7 bases. Germline CDR1 reads SGHKS; CDR2 reads YYEKEE (reference sequence). The junction had 9 bases not matched to a gene; V was cut back by 3 bases and J by 3 bases. CDR3 length: 15 amino acids. CDR3 residues: CASSSTGDAFYEQYF. As DNA, the CDR3 is TGTGCCAGCAGCTCCACAGGGGACGCTTTCTACGAGCAGTACTTC.

By sample fraction, this clonotype is medium-sized (0.01 to 0.1%). CDR3 protein: CSVAPGIGIEAFF. The CDR3 bases are TGCAGCGTTGCACCCGGGATAGGGATTGAAGCTTTCTTT. This chain links TRBV29-1 with TRBJ1-1; D not resolved. The CDR3 extends over 13 amino acids. Trimming removed 4 bases at V and 7 bases at J, with 16 bases between. Germline V gene sequence: CDR1 SQVTM, CDR2 ANQGSEA.

A word on this clonotype: A read error may explain this, as a much larger clone is one base away. The chain combines TRBV6-5 with TRBJ1-2, with D possibly being TRBD1 (5 bases). The CDR3 is 14 residues long. Germline CDR1 reads MNHEY; CDR2 reads SVGAGI. The CDR3 sequence: CAISRADSLYGYTF. The CDR3 region has the DNA TGTGCCATCAGTAGAGCAGACAGCCTCTATGGCTACACCTTC.

This clonotype was counted ten times or more. The chain employs TRBV2 and TRBJ2-3; TRBD2 aligns across 10 bases. Trimming took 6 bases from V and 11 from J; bases not matched to a gene: 5. The CDR3 has 12 residues. Germline loops: CDR1 SNHLY, CDR2 FYNNEI. CDR3 loop: CASRALAGWQYF. CDR3 bases: TGTGCCAGCAGGGCACTAGCGGGGTGGCAGTATTTT.

This clonotype was seen many times. This chain connects TRBV20-1 to TRBJ2-1; 12 nucleotides match TRBD2. J gave up 6 bases and V 1 base, and 7 bases lay outside the gene matches. Germline V gene sequence: CDR1 DFQATT, CDR2 SNEGSKA (reference sequence). The CDR3 sequence is 16 residues long. CDR3 nucleotide sequence: TGCAGTGCTAGAGGACTAGCGGGGGTCAAGACCAATGAGCAGTTCTTC. Translated, it gives CSARGLAGVKTNEQFF.

This clonotype was observed at least ten times. CDR3 DNA sequence: TGTGCCAGCAGCTCGGGGGGCAGCTCCTACGAGCAGTACTTC. It codes for CASSSGGSSYEQYF. The V and J genes are TRBV7-2 and TRBJ2-7, with a tentative D call TRBD2 (7 bases). Germline loops: CDR1 SGHTA, CDR2 FQGNSA. Trimming pared 4 bases from V and 0 bases from J, leaving 10 bases between. This CDR3 has 14 residues.

This clonotype came up a few times. This rearrangement joins TRBV27 to TRBJ2-1; D perhaps matches TRBD2 (6 bases). V was pared by 3 bases and J by 6 bases, with 12 bases between. Germline-derived CDR1 and CDR2 are MNHEY and SMNVEV (reference sequence). CDR3 length: 14 residues. Written as DNA, the CDR3 is TGTGCCAGCAGTTTCGGGGGAATCTCCAATGAGCAGTTCTTC. Amino acid sequence: CASSFGGISNEQFF.

This clonotype occurred a few times. This sequence joins TRBV20-1 and TRBJ2-2, with 10 bases that match TRBD2. This CDR3 contains 18 residues. V gave up 0 bases and J gave up 0 bases; unmatched junction bases: 7. Germline CDR1 reads DFQATT; CDR2 reads SNEGSKA (reference sequence). The DNA for the CDR3 is TGCAGTGCTAGAGATTTAGCGGGGGGCTTCGCGAACACCGGGGAGCTGTTTTTT. Protein product: CSARDLAGGFANTGELFF.